The next 29 T cell receptor beta chains were all read from a single sample in a study of tumor and adjacent non-tumor tissue in lung cancer (dated by TCRdb to between 2018 and 2020). The library was produced with multiplex PCR. This sample was sequenced with an Illumina HiSeq 2500. TCRbeta libraries were built by three rounds of nested PCR using primers (Table S4), following protocols modified from ARM-PCR. TCRdb handled the public reads itself, with Q25 trimming in fastp and clone calling in MiXCR, and kept productive beta chains. Each CDR3 protein gets just one entry, which takes the most common genes and DNA from the rows behind it. This sample comprises approximately 120,000 distinct CDR3 sequences, around three fifths of them detected only once. The ten largest account for about 13% of the sample. RNA was isolated from bulk, unsorted tissue, and RNA quality was assessed with a NanoDrop ND-1000 and an Agilent 2100.

The specimen was lung tumor tissue. These TCRs come from a man younger than 45 with non-small cell lung cancer.

Concerning this clonotype itself: At one end the junction does not follow the germline gene, possibly because of a read error. V gene TRBV13 combines with J gene TRBJ2-7; D perhaps matches TRBD2 (5 bases). This CDR3 spans 17 amino acids. Germline CDR1 and CDR2: PRHDT and FYEKMQ (reference sequence). The CDR3 DNA follows: TGTACCAGCAGCTTCTATGGATTAGAGGACTTCTCCTACGAGCAATACTTC. Amino acid sequence: CTSSFYGLEDFSYEQYF.

The V and J genes are TRBV2 and TRBJ2-3; D not certain. CDR1 is SNHLY, CDR2 FYNNEI, per germline. V was cut by 4 bases and J by 2 bases, with 7 bases left in between. The CDR3 covers 13 residues. This chain's CDR3 is CASSGQNTDTQYF. CDR3 DNA: TGTGCCAGCAGTGGTCAGAACACAGATACGCAGTATTTT.

This clonotype has a count of ten or more. The gene calls are TRBV20-1 and TRBJ1-2, with D unclear. Per germline, CDR1 DFQATT and CDR2 SNEGSKA (reference sequence). CDR3 size: 12 residues. V was shortened by 4 bases and J by 2 bases, with 8 bases between the two germline ends. CDR3 residues: CSAKALNYGYTF. CDR3 bases: TGCAGTGCTAAGGCCCTCAACTATGGCTACACCTTC.

As concerns this clonotype: A read error is possible here, since a much larger clone lies one base away. The chain carries TRBV6-5 and TRBJ1-4, with TRBD1 matching over 7 bases. The CDR3 sequence is 14 residues long. Trimming removed 2 bases from V and 11 bases from J; junction bases left unmatched: 8. Germline V gene lookup returns CDR1 MNHEY and CDR2 SVGAGI. This CDR3 reads CASSYPKGTAKLFF. In DNA, the CDR3 is TGTGCCAGCAGTTACCCGAAAGGGACAGCGAAACTGTTTTTT.

In DNA form, the CDR3 reads TGTGCCAGCAGCTTAAGGGGGGCGCGGAATTCACCCCTCCACTTT. It codes for CASSLRGARNSPLHF. V and J are TRBV7-9 and TRBJ1-6; D possibly corresponds to TRBD1 (6 bases). V was clipped by 2 bases and J by 7 bases, with 12 bases between them. This CDR3 comprises 15 residues. The germline gives CDR1 SEHNR, CDR2 FQNEAQ (reference sequence).

A word on this clonotype: An end of the junction differs from the germline gene, which may be a read error. This chain joins TRBV11-2 and TRBJ2-1, with D perhaps matching TRBD2 (5 bases). Germline CDR1 SGHAT, CDR2 FQNNGV. The CDR3 contains 16 residues. CDR3 bases: TGTACCAGCAACTTATATGATAGCGCATCCTACAATGAGCAGTTCTTC. This translates into CTSNLYDSASYNEQFF. Variable domain in full (rest from reference TRBV11-2 and TRBJ2-1): EAGVAQSPRYKIIEKRQSVAFWCNPISGHATLYWYQQILGQGPKLLIQFQNNGVVDDSQLPKDRFSAERLKGVDSTLKIQPAKLEDSAVYLCTSNLYDSASYNEQFFGPGTRLTVL.

This clonotype was found many times. The J gene is TRBJ1-1, the V gene TRBV12-5; D is unclear. This CDR3 region has 13 residues. V lost 6 bases to trimming and J lost 0 bases, with 8 bases between them. Germline CDR1 reads LGHNT; CDR2 reads FRNRAP. CDR3 region: CASGQRMNTEAFF. The CDR3 DNA sequence: TGTGCTAGTGGGCAGCGAATGAACACTGAAGCTTTCTTT.

Worth noting for this clonotype: Germline is not matched at one junction end, which may reflect a read error. The V call is TRBV6-6, the J call TRBJ1-4; weak D call: TRBD1 (5 bases). Looked up from germline, CDR1 is MNHNY and CDR2 is SVGAGI (reference sequence). This CDR3 is 12 amino acids long. The CDR3 DNA follows: TGTGCCGGTCACGGGGCCGACGTGAAACCGTTTTTT. Encoded protein: CAGHGADVKPFF.

To note about this clonotype: A much larger clone lies a single base off, so this may be a read error. The chain couples TRBV20-1 to TRBJ2-1; D might be TRBD1 (6 bases). This CDR3 has 12 residues. V lost 0 bases and J lost 9, with 9 bases in between. CDR1 and CDR2 from the germline V gene are DFQATT and SNEGSKA (reference sequence). The chain's CDR3 is CSARDPRGEQFF. The CDR3 bases are TGCAGTGCTAGAGACCCCAGGGGTGAGCAGTTCTTC.

J is TRBJ2-1 and V is TRBV11-3; 14 nucleotides align to TRBD2. V shed 6 bases and J 15 bases; nucleotides not matched to a gene: 16. Germline V lookup: CDR1 SGHNT, CDR2 YENEEA. CDR3 length: 16 amino acids. The CDR3 nucleotides read TGTGCCAGCAGTCCTGGGACTAGCGGGGGATACAATGAGGGGTTCTTC. Translated: CASSPGTSGGYNEGFF.

About this clonotype: One end of the junction does not line up with germline, which may come from a read error. This chain connects TRBV29-1 to TRBJ2-7, with a possible D match to TRBD1 (6 bases). CDR3 length: 14 amino acids. From germline, CDR1 is SQVTM and CDR2 ANQGSEA. In DNA form, the CDR3 reads TGCAGCGTTGAAGGTTTATGGGGGCGGTACGAGCTATATTTC. Protein sequence: CSVEGLWGRYELYF.

This clonotype was seen only once. A read error is likely, as this CDR3 ends without the conserved phenylalanine or tryptophan. The V call is TRBV4-2, the J call TRBJ2-5; perhaps TRBD2 as D (5 bases). The ends were cut back, 1 base at V and 3 bases at J, with 15 bases in the middle. The CDR3 is made up of 16 amino acids. Germline assignment: CDR1 LGHNA and CDR2 YNFKEQ. The CDR3 region has the DNA TGTGCCAGCAGCCAAGCGCCCGGACTCGCAAAAGAGACCCAGTACTAC. It translates to CASSQAPGLAKETQYY.

This clonotype was seen once. This could be a read error, since a much larger clone is one nucleotide away. The V gene is TRBV12-3 or TRBV12-4, the J gene TRBJ1-1; 7 bases line up with TRBD1. There are 13 residues in the CDR3. CDR3 loop: CASCLTDRAEAFF. DNA of the CDR3: TGTGCCAGCTGTTTAACCGACAGGGCTGAAGCTTTCTTT.

The J gene is TRBJ2-3, the V gene TRBV5-1, with D possibly matching TRBD2 (5 bases). The CDR3 is 15 amino acids. Trimming pared 2 bases from V and 4 bases from J, leaving 14 bases between. CDR1 SGHRS and CDR2 YFSETQ come from the germline V gene. The CDR3 DNA is TGCGCCAGCAGCTTAGACGGAGGTATGCCAGATACGCAGTATTTT. The encoded protein is CASSLDGGMPDTQYF.

With respect to this clonotype: One junction end disagrees with the germline gene, perhaps due to a read error. CDR3 coding DNA: TGCAGTGCCCGACTAGCGGGAAGGCACGATGAACAGTTCTTC. Translated, it gives CSARLAGRHDEQFF. This sequence joins TRBV20-1 and TRBJ2-1, with 11 nucleotides matching TRBD2. The CDR3 contains 14 residues. Germline V gene sequence: CDR1 DFQATT, CDR2 SNEGSKA (reference sequence).

There are many counts of this clonotype. The J gene is TRBJ2-7, the V gene TRBV12-3 or TRBV12-4, with TRBD2 as a possible D gene (5 bases). The ends were cut back, 5 bases at V and 3 bases at J, with 8 bases in the middle. CDR3 length: 12 residues. Written as DNA, the CDR3 is TGTGCCAGCAGTCCGGGATTCTACGAGCAGTACTTC. Its translation: CASSPGFYEQYF.

The chain carries TRBV6-6 and TRBJ2-7; a weak D match, TRBD2 (5 bases). The CDR3 is 13 residues long. Germline V gene lookup returns CDR1 MNHNY and CDR2 SVGAGI (reference sequence). The CDR3 nucleotides read TGTGCCAGCACTACCGGGCGGGCGGGCGAGCAATACGTC. It yields the protein CASTTGRAGEQYV.

V usage is TRBV6-5 and J usage is TRBJ2-2; TRBD2 matches at 7 bases. The J segment lost 7 bases and the V segment lost 6 bases, leaving 5 bases of the junction unmatched. The germline CDR1 and CDR2 sequences are MNHEY and SVGAGI. The CDR3 contains 13 residues. The CDR3 reads CASRLAHIGELFF. CDR3 nucleotide sequence: TGTGCCAGCAGACTAGCGCACATCGGGGAGCTGTTTTTT.

The table lists this clonotype with a count of one. Its ends do not fully match the called genes, so a read error is possible. V and J are TRBV11-3 and TRBJ2-6; D unresolved. The length of the CDR3 is 15 residues. CDR1 is SGHNT, CDR2 YENEEA, per germline. The chain's CDR3 is CASSQSRSGANVLTF. CDR3 coding DNA: TGTGCAAGCAGCCAGAGCCGCTCTGGAGCCAACGTCCTGACTTTC.

This clonotype has just a few counts. The rearrangement uses TRBV7-3 and TRBJ1-2, with D maybe TRBD1 (6 bases). This CDR3 has 16 residues. Trimming removed 2 bases from V and 7 bases from J, with 20 bases in between. Germline V lookup: CDR1 SGHTA, CDR2 FQGTGA. This CDR3 is CASSLYPSERGSGYTF. In nucleotides, the CDR3 is TGTGCCAGCAGCTTATACCCCTCCGAGAGGGGGAGTGGCTACACCTTC.

This clonotype was recorded a few times. V usage is TRBV6-5 and J usage is TRBJ1-6; the D is unclear. V was clipped by 9 bases and J by 11 bases, with 14 bases between them. Per germline, CDR1 MNHEY and CDR2 SVGAGI. CDR3 length: 12 residues. The CDR3 here is CASSRTGTPLHF. The CDR3 bases are TGTGCCAGTAGTCGGACGGGTACACCCCTCCACTTT.

The chain uses TRBV20-1 and TRBJ1-3; 8 bases agree with TRBD1. Germline V gene data show CDR1 as DFQATT and CDR2 as SNEGSKA (reference sequence). With 5 bases clipped from V and 4 bases from J, the junction kept 13 bases outside the gene matches. The CDR3 loop spans 16 amino acids. Here the CDR3 reads CSAFPWGQEGGNTIYF. The DNA of the CDR3 is TGCAGTGCTTTCCCCTGGGGACAGGAGGGGGGAAACACCATATATTTT.

The chain uses TRBV11-2 and TRBJ2-7, with TRBD2 matching 8 bases. Unmatched junction bases numbered 9, after V lost 10 bases and J lost 4 bases. CDR1 is SGHAT, CDR2 FQNNGV, per germline. The length of the CDR3 is 13 residues. The CDR3 protein is CAIRGIAGYEQYF. CDR3 nucleotide sequence: TGTGCCATCAGGGGAATAGCGGGGTACGAGCAGTACTTC.

The chain uses TRBV30 and TRBJ1-4; no definite D call. This CDR3 is 16 amino acids long. The germline CDR1 and CDR2 sequences are GTSNPN and SVGIG (reference sequence). The V gene lost 0 bases and the J gene lost 0 bases, with 11 bases spanning the gap. This chain's CDR3 is CAWSVRRPATNEKLFF. CDR3 bases: TGTGCCTGGAGTGTAAGAAGGCCCGCAACTAATGAAAAACTGTTTTTT. The variable domain in full, completed from reference TRBV30 and TRBJ1-4, reads SQTIHQWPATLVQPVGSPLSLECTVEGTSNPNLYWYRQAAGRGLQLLFYSVGIGQISSEVPQNLSASRPQDRQFILSSKKLLLSDSGFYLCAWSVRRPATNEKLFFGSGTQLSVL.

The rearrangement links TRBV29-1 to TRBJ2-5; perhaps D is TRBD1 or TRBD2 (6 bases each). This CDR3 spans 16 amino acids. Germline assignment: CDR1 SQVTM and CDR2 ANQGSEA. V gave up 8 bases and J gave up 4 bases, with 26 bases separating them. CDR3 in amino acids: CSTRGASWGAVETQYF. In DNA form, the CDR3 reads TGCAGCACCCGCGGGGCTAGCTGGGGGGCCGTAGAGACCCAGTACTTC.

Of note for this clonotype: A read error may explain this, as a much larger clone is one base away. CDR3 residues: CGVDLVGTQYF. CDR3 bases: TGCGGCGTTGATTTGGTGGGGACCCAGTACTTC. The chain joins TRBV29-1 to TRBJ2-5; the D is unclear. This CDR3 region has 11 residues. CDR1 is SQVTM, CDR2 ANQGSEA, per germline. The full variable domain, completed using reference TRBV29-1 and TRBJ2-5, is SAVISQKPSRDICQRGTSLTIQCQVDSQVTMMFWYRQQPGQSLTLIATANQGSEATYESGFVIDKFPISRPNLTFSTLTVSNMSPEDSSIYLCGVDLVGTQYFGPGTRLLVL.

A note on this clonotype: One end of the junction varies from germline; a read error may be responsible. The genes are TRBV20-1 and TRBJ2-7; a weak D match, TRBD1 (6 bases). The CDR3 is made up of 15 amino acids. Germline CDR1 and CDR2: DFQATT and SNEGSKA (reference sequence). Here the CDR3 DNA reads TGCGGTGCTTCCGCACCGACAGGCAGCACTTACGGGCAGTACTTC. It is translated as CGASAPTGSTYGQYF.

This clonotype was observed many times. The genes are TRBV5-1 and TRBJ2-1; D tentatively reads TRBD1 or TRBD2 (5 bases each). The ends were cut back, 5 bases at V and 5 bases at J, with 14 bases in the middle. CDR3 size: 14 residues. Per the germline V gene, CDR1 is SGHRS and CDR2 is YFSETQ. DNA of the CDR3: TGCGCCAGCAGTTCTGGGGACCACGACAATGAGCAGTTCTTC. It encodes CASSSGDHDNEQFF.

The rearrangement uses TRBV11-3 and TRBJ1-2; D unresolved. Between the trimmed V and J ends, which lost 10 bases and 0 bases, there was a span of 24 bases. In germline, CDR1 is SGHNT, CDR2 YENEEA. The CDR3 runs to 17 residues. The CDR3 is CANILGWIYVTNYGYTF. DNA for the CDR3: TGTGCCAACATCTTAGGATGGATTTATGTAACTAACTATGGCTACACCTTC. Full variable domain (outside the CDR3, taken from reference TRBV11-3 and TRBJ1-2): EAGVVQSPRYKIIEKKQPVAFWCNPISGHNTLYWYLQNLGQGPELLIRYENEEAVDDSQLPKDRFSAERLKGVDSTLKIQPAELGDSAVYLCANILGWIYVTNYGYTFGSGTRLTVV.